Shown below are 24 T cell receptor beta chains from a single sample sequenced in a study of blood T cell repertoires in COVID-19. The repertoire was sequenced with immunoSEQ multiplex PCR; TCRdb's copy has only in-frame clones and lacks some. This table has fewer than 400,000 clones, approximately 86% appearing once. Sequencing input: peripheral blood. These receptors originate from a human donor in a cohort sampled during active COVID-19.

The sample holds many counts of this clone. This same CDR3 is encoded by further DNA sequences in the sample. The chain employs TRBV6-4 and TRBJ2-3; 11 nucleotides line up with TRBD2. Trimming took 0 bases from V and 4 from J; bases not matched to a gene: 0. This CDR3 is built from 15 residues. The germline V gene has CDR1 MRHNA and CDR2 SNTAGT. Written as DNA, the CDR3 is TGTGCCAGCAGTGACTCTAGCGGGGGGGCAGATACGCAGTATTTT. Translating it yields CASSDSSGGADTQYF.

The CDR3 is CASSLLRLTNRYNEQFF. DNA of the CDR3: TGTGCCAGCAGCTTGCTTAGACTCACGAACCGATACAATGAGCAGTTCTTC. The chain links TRBV5-6 to TRBJ2-1; D gene unclear. V was cut by 1 base and J by 4 bases, with 18 bases left in between. This CDR3 is built from 17 residues. Germline CDR1 is SGHDT and CDR2 is YYEEEE. The full variable domain, completed using reference TRBV5-6 and TRBJ2-1, is DAGVTQSPTHLIKTRGQQVTLRCSPKSGHDTVSWYQQALGQGPQFIFQYYEEEERQRGNFPDRFSGHQFPNYSSELNVNALLLGDSALYLCASSLLRLTNRYNEQFFGPGTRLTVL.

J is TRBJ1-2 and V is TRBV6-5; 8 bases line up with TRBD1. The V gene end was trimmed by 6 bases and the J gene end by 1 base; junction bases not matched to a gene: 4. This CDR3 has 14 amino acids. From germline, CDR1 is MNHEY and CDR2 SVGAGI. CDR3 nucleotide sequence: TGTGCCAGCAGGATTGGACAGGGTAACTATGGCTACACCTTC. Translating it yields CASRIGQGNYGYTF.

The J gene is TRBJ1-5, the V gene TRBV4-2; the D is unclear. Trimming pared 1 base from V and 3 bases from J, leaving 10 bases between. There are 15 residues in the CDR3. Looked up from germline, CDR1 is LGHNA and CDR2 is YNFKEQ. CDR3 sequence (DNA): TGTGCCAGCAGCCAAGGGAGGGCCCTCAATCAGCCCCAGCATTTT. As protein: CASSQGRALNQPQHF.

The rearrangement joins TRBV5-1 to TRBJ2-6; D is perhaps TRBD1 (5 bases). Trimming took 3 bases from V and 0 from J, leaving 19 bases between them. CDR3 length: 19 amino acids. The V gene's germline CDR1 is SGHRS and CDR2 YFSETQ. The chain's CDR3 is CASSSLYKGPHSGANVLTF. The CDR3 coding sequence is TGCGCCAGCAGCTCCCTGTATAAGGGGCCCCACTCTGGGGCCAACGTCCTGACTTTC.

This chain links TRBV29-1 with TRBJ2-1, with 8 nucleotides matching TRBD1. Unmatched junction bases numbered 8, after V lost 4 bases and J lost 9 bases. CDR3 length: 13 residues. CDR1 and CDR2 (germline): SQVTM, ANQGSEA. The CDR3 loop reads CSVAQGAGGEQFF. In DNA form, the CDR3 reads TGCAGCGTTGCCCAGGGGGCAGGAGGTGAGCAGTTCTTC.

The chain links TRBV28 to TRBJ1-6; no definite D call. The CDR3 loop spans 18 amino acids. V was trimmed by 4 bases and J by 5 bases, leaving 21 bases between them. CDR1 and CDR2 (germline): MDHEN, SYDVKM. In DNA form, the CDR3 reads TGTGCCAGCAGTTCCGCGGCGGAGGTGGACGTAGATAATTCACCCCTCCACTTT. It yields the protein CASSSAAEVDVDNSPLHF. The whole variable domain, remainder taken from reference TRBV28 and TRBJ1-6, is DVKVTQSSRYLVKRTGEKVFLECVQDMDHENMFWYRQDPGLGLRLIYFSYDVKMKEKGDIPEGYSVSREKKERFSLILESASTNQTSMYLCASSSAAEVDVDNSPLHFGNGTRLTVT.

The chain links TRBV18 to TRBJ1-3, with TRBD1 identical over 9 bases. The ends lost 6 bases at V and 0 bases at J; junction bases unmatched: 6. Germline V lookup: CDR1 KGHSH, CDR2 LQKENI. The CDR3 spans 16 residues. CDR3 protein: CASSGGQGRSGNTIYF. The DNA of the CDR3 is TGTGCCAGCTCGGGGGGACAGGGCCGCTCTGGAAACACCATATATTTT.

This rearrangement joins TRBV3-1 (or the pseudogene TRBV3-2) to TRBJ1-2, with TRBD1 as a possible D gene (5 bases). Germline loops: CDR1 LGHDT, CDR2 YNNKEL (reference sequence). V lost 0 bases, J lost 2 bases, and 16 bases lay in between. CDR3 length equals 17 residues. CDR3 in DNA: TGTGCCAGCAGCCAAGATATTGGGGGGATGCGGAACTATGGCTACACCTTC. It encodes CASSQDIGGMRNYGYTF.

CDR3: CASSEAPGSGHGDTQYF. The CDR3, as DNA: TGTGCCAGCAGTGAAGCGCCGGGTAGCGGACACGGGGATACGCAGTATTTT. The rearrangement uses TRBV6-1 and TRBJ2-3, with a possible D match to TRBD2 (6 bases). The germline CDR1 and CDR2 sequences are MNHNS and SASEGT. The CDR3 loop spans 17 amino acids. The V end lost 0 bases, the J end lost 6 bases, and 19 bases lay between the germline ends.

V is TRBV5-6 and J is TRBJ2-1, with TRBD1 matching 7 bases. V shed 4 bases and J 6 bases; nucleotides not matched to a gene: 10. The CDR3 runs to 15 residues. In germline, CDR1 is SGHDT, CDR2 YYEEEE. DNA of the CDR3: TGTGCCAGCAGCCCCCATATAGGGGGCTTCAATGAGCAGTTCTTC. It yields the protein CASSPHIGGFNEQFF.

This rearrangement joins TRBV19 to TRBJ2-3; D remains unclear. The CDR3 consists of 14 residues. Germline V gene sequence: CDR1 LNHDA, CDR2 SQIVND (reference sequence). Trimming took off 7 bases at V and 4 bases at J, with 15 bases between the two ends. The CDR3 sequence: CASTVSPGSDTQYF. DNA of the CDR3: TGTGCCAGTACCGTAAGTCCCGGGTCAGATACGCAGTATTTT.

This clone appeared once. V is TRBV28 and J is TRBJ1-2, with TRBD1 identical over 7 bases. CDR3 length: 13 residues. Unmatched junction bases numbered 5, after V lost 6 bases and J lost 4 bases. Germline V lookup: CDR1 MDHEN, CDR2 SYDVKM. The CDR3 nucleotides are TGTGCCAGCAGACAGGGGTCCTCCTATGGCTACACCTTC. Amino acids: CASRQGSSYGYTF.

The chain couples TRBV2 to TRBJ1-2; 7 nucleotides match TRBD1. The CDR3 contains 16 residues. V shed 1 base, J shed 2 bases, and the junction held 7 bases outside the gene matches. Germline-derived CDR1 and CDR2 are SNHLY and FYNNEI. CDR3 in DNA: TGTGCCAGCAGTGAAGGGTGGCAGGGGGACAACTATGGCTACACCTTC. The encoded protein is CASSEGWQGDNYGYTF.

The chain employs TRBV4-2 and TRBJ2-1, with D possibly being TRBD1 (6 bases). Germline assignment: CDR1 LGHNA and CDR2 YNFKEQ. Trimming left V 0 bases short and J 5 bases short, with 20 bases between. The CDR3 runs to 18 residues. The CDR3 is CASSQEPGGQLPNNEQFF. In nucleotides, the CDR3 is TGTGCCAGCAGCCAAGAGCCCGGAGGACAGCTTCCCAACAATGAGCAGTTCTTC.

The chain combines TRBV2 with TRBJ1-5, with 9 bases identical to TRBD1. This CDR3 is 16 amino acids long. CDR1 is SNHLY, CDR2 FYNNEI, per germline. The V segment lost 7 bases and the J segment 6 bases; nucleotides outside the gene matches: 13. The CDR3 region is CASIGGQTGGFQPQHF. CDR3 sequence (DNA): TGTGCCAGCATCGGCGGACAGACAGGGGGGTTTCAGCCCCAGCATTTT. The variable domain in full, completed from reference TRBV2 and TRBJ1-5, reads EPEVTQTPSHQVTQMGQEVILRCVPISNHLYFYWYRQILGQKVEFLVSFYNNEISEKSEIFDDQFSVERPDGSNFTLKIRSTKLEDSAMYFCASIGGQTGGFQPQHFGDGTRLSIL.

The rearrangement joins TRBV7-9 to TRBJ2-6, with D unresolved. The length of the CDR3 is 16 residues. V was cut by 1 base and J by 1 base, with 8 bases left in between. Looked up from germline, CDR1 is SEHNR and CDR2 is FQNEAQ (reference sequence). In nucleotides, the CDR3 is TGTGCCAGCAGCTTAGTCCCGGAGTCTGGGGCCAACGTCCTGACTTTC. Protein: CASSLVPESGANVLTF.

The gene calls are TRBV24-1 and TRBJ2-7, with TRBD1 matching 7 bases. There are 14 residues in the CDR3. CDR1 and CDR2 (germline): KGHDR, SFDVKD. The junction had 9 bases not matched to a gene; V was cut back by 8 bases and J by 3 bases. In DNA, the CDR3 is TGTGCCACCAAACACCGGGACAGCCTCTACGAGCAGTACTTC. Amino acids: CATKHRDSLYEQYF.

Comment on this clone: A much larger clone differs by one base, so this may be a read error. V gene TRBV5-1 combines with J gene TRBJ1-1; TRBD1 is a possible D gene (5 bases). The CDR3 extends over 14 amino acids. The germline V gene has CDR1 SGHRS and CDR2 YFSETQ. V was pared by 0 bases and J by 7 bases, with 13 bases between. The CDR3 DNA follows: TGCGCCAGCAGCTTGGGGCCAGGGATAGGTGAAGCTTTCTTT. Its protein product is CASSLGPGIGEAFF.

The CDR3 region is CASSPGTSGTHEQYF. CDR3 nucleotides: TGCGCCAGCAGCCCTGGGACTAGCGGGACTCACGAGCAGTACTTC. The chain couples TRBV5-1 to TRBJ2-7; 13 nucleotides match TRBD2. CDR1 SGHRS and CDR2 YFSETQ come from the germline V gene. With 4 bases clipped from V and 5 bases from J, the junction kept 6 bases outside the gene matches. The CDR3 covers 15 residues.

The rearrangement uses TRBV25-1 and TRBJ2-1, with 14 bases identical to TRBD2. Germline CDR1 MGHDK, CDR2 SYGVNS. V shed 4 bases, J shed 6 bases, and the junction held 8 bases outside the gene matches. This CDR3 has 17 amino acids. This chain's CDR3 is CASSAETSGRAPNEQFF. The CDR3 nucleotides are TGTGCCAGCAGTGCCGAGACTAGCGGGAGGGCCCCCAATGAGCAGTTCTTC.

The chain combines TRBV15 with TRBJ2-7; 14 nucleotides align to TRBD2. The germline gives CDR1 LNHNV, CDR2 YYDKDF (reference sequence). The V gene end was trimmed by 5 bases and the J gene end by 3 bases; junction bases not matched to a gene: 6. This CDR3 contains 16 residues. The CDR3 DNA reads TGTGCCACCAGCGTAAGGGGACTAGCGGGAGACTACGAGCAGTACTTC. Translating gives CATSVRGLAGDYEQYF.

The V call is TRBV5-1, the J call TRBJ1-2; D not resolved. The CDR3 spans 12 residues. The V end lost 1 base, the J end lost 4 bases, and 5 bases lay between the germline ends. CDR1 is SGHRS and CDR2 is YFSETQ in the germline V gene. The CDR3 coding sequence is TGCGCCAGCAGCTTGTACAGCTATGGCTACACCTTC. It yields the protein CASSLYSYGYTF.

The V and J genes are TRBV7-6 and TRBJ2-5; D gene uncertain. Germline CDR1 and CDR2: SGHVS and FNYEAQ. V was shortened by 1 base and J by 5 bases, with 11 bases between the two germline ends. The CDR3 runs 14 residues. The chain's CDR3 is CASSLGVRVETQYF. The CDR3 nucleotides read TGTGCCAGCAGCTTAGGCGTTCGAGTCGAGACCCAGTACTTC.